These 3 T cell receptor beta chains came from one sample sequenced in a study of cytomegalovirus exposure and HLA in healthy donors. Primers: 60 Vbeta forward and 13 Jbeta reverse. TCRdb's copy holds only in-frame clones and misses some; the assay was immunoSEQ multiplex PCR. The data contain some 150,000 clones, 77% of them singletons. Sample: PBMCs. These receptors all stem from a female donor in good health and CMV-seronegative.

The V call is TRBV5-1, the J call TRBJ2-5; D not resolved. The CDR3 totals 14 residues. The V gene's germline CDR1 is SGHRS and CDR2 YFSETQ. V dropped 3 bases and J dropped 1 base, with 10 bases sitting between them. The CDR3 DNA reads as TGCGCCAGCAGCTATAGTAATTCCCAAGAGACCCAGTACTTC. It translates to CASSYSNSQETQYF.

The chain has TRBV6-1 and TRBJ2-5, with 8 bases matching TRBD2. The CDR3 extends over 16 amino acids. V lost 2 bases to trimming and J lost 1 base; unmatched junction nucleotides: 6. Germline CDR1 MNHNS, CDR2 SASEGT. DNA for the CDR3: TGTGCCAGCAGTGAACTGGCGGGGGGATCCCAAGAGACCCAGTACTTC. It translates to CASSELAGGSQETQYF.

The rearrangement links TRBV9 to TRBJ2-1; D possibly corresponds to TRBD1 (5 bases). Germline V lookup: CDR1 SGDLS, CDR2 YYNGEE. Trimming removed 3 bases at V and 4 bases at J, with 8 bases between. This CDR3 contains 13 residues. The CDR3 loop is CASSARTYNEQFF. The CDR3 coding sequence is TGTGCCAGCAGCGCTAGGACATACAATGAGCAGTTCTTC.